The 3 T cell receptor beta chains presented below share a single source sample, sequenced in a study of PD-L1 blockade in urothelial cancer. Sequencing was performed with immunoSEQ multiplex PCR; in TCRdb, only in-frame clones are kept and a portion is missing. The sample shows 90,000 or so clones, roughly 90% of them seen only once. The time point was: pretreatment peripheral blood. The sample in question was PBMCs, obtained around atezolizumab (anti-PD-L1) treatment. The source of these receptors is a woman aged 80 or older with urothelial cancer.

CDR3 sequence reads: CASRILGSGTYEQYF. The CDR3 DNA follows: TGCGCCAGCAGGATCTTGGGGAGCGGTACCTACGAGCAGTACTTC. The chain carries TRBV4-1 and TRBJ2-7; D is possibly TRBD2 (5 bases). With 6 bases removed from V and 2 bases from J, the gap between germline ends came to 17 bases. The germline CDR1 and CDR2 sequences are MGHRA and YSYEKL. The CDR3 contains 15 residues.

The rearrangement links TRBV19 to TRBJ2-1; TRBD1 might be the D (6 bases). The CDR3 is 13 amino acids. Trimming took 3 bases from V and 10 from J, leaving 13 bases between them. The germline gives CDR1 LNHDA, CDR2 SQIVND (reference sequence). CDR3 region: CASSIRNTGEQFF. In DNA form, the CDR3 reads TGTGCCAGTAGTATTAGGAATACAGGGGAGCAGTTCTTC.

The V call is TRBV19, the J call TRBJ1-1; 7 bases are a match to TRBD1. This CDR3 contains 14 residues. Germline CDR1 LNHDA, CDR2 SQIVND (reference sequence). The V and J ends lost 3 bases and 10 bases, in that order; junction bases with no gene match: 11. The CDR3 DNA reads TGTGCCAGTAGTATTCCAGGGGGAGTATCGGGAGCTTTCTTT. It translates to CASSIPGGVSGAFF.